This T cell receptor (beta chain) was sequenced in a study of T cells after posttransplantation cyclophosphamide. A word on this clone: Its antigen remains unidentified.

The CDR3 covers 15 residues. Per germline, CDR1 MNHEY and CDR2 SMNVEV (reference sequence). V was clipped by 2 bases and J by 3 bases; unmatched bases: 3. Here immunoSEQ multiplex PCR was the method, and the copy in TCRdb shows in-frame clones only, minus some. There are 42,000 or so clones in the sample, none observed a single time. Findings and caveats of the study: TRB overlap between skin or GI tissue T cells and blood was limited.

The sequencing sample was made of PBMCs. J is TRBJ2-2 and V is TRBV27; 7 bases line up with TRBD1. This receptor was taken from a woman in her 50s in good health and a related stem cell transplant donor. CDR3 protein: CASSLTRGYTGELFF. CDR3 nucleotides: TGTGCCAGCAGTTTAACCAGGGGGTACACCGGGGAGCTGTTTTTT.